This T cell receptor (beta chain) derives from a study of cytomegalovirus exposure and HLA in healthy donors. CDR1 is MDHEN, CDR2 SYDVKM, per germline. The CDR3 is made up of 12 amino acids. The ends lost 6 bases at V and 7 bases at J; junction bases unmatched: 3. Primers: 60 Vbeta forward and 13 Jbeta reverse. The assay was immunoSEQ multiplex PCR, and TCRdb's table has in-frame clones only and misses some. The data hold 100,000 to 120,000 clones, with 75% to 85% observed a single time. Sequencing was performed on PBMCs. The V and J genes are TRBV28 and TRBJ1-5, with 7 bases matching TRBD1. The sequence was collected from a man aged 18 to 29 in good health and CMV-seronegative. Here the CDR3 reads CASRGTAQPQHF. The DNA for the CDR3 is TGTGCCAGCAGGGGGACAGCACAGCCCCAGCATTTT.